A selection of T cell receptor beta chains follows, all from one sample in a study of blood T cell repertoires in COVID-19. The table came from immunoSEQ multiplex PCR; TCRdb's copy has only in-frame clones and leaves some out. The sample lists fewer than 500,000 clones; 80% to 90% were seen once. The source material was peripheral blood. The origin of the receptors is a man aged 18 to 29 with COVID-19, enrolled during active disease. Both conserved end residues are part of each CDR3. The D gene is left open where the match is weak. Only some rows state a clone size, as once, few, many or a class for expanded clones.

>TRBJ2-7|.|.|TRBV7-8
TGTGCCAGCAGCTTTGAGGGGGAGGGCTCCTACGAGCAGTACTTC
CASSFEGEGSYEQYF
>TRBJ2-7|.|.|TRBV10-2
TGCGCCAGCAGCCCCCGAGGGCGAGCTACCTACGAGCAGTACTTC
CASSPRGRATYEQYF
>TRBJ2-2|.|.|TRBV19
TGTGCCAGTAGTAGGAGCAGAACCGGGGAGCTGTTTTTT
CASSRSRTGELFF
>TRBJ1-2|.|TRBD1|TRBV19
TGTGCCAGTAGTATCGGGGGTACAGGGGGCGATGGCTACACCTTC
CASSIGGTGGDGYTF
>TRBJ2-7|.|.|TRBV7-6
TGTGCCAGCAGCTTACAGGGCCCCTACGAGCAGTACTTC
CASSLQGPYEQYF
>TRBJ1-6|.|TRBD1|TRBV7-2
TGTGCCAGCAGCACCCGACAGGGTTTAGGCTCACCCCTCCACTTT
CASSTRQGLGSPLHF
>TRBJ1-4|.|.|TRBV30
TGTGCCTGGAGTCCGGGAGTTGGTGAAAAACTGTTTTTT
CAWSPGVGEKLFF
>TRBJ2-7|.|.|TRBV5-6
TGTGCCAGCAGCTTAATAGGACAGCGATACGAGCAGTACTTC
CASSLIGQRYEQYF
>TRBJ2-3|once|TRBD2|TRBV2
TGTGCCAGCAGAGCGGGACTAGCGGGCGGCACAGATACGCAGTATTTT
CASRAGLAGGTDTQYF
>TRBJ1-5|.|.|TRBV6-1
TGTGCCAGCAGTGAAGCGCTTCGGGGAGGGCTCGGCAATCAGCCCCAGCATTTT
CASSEALRGGLGNQPQHF
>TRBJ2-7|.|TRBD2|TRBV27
TGTGCCAGCAGCGAACTAGCGGGGGGCCGGGGCGAGCAGTACTTC
CASSELAGGRGEQYF
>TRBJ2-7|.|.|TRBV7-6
TGTGCCAGCAGCCCCGGGGGGCCCGGCGAGCAGTACTTC
CASSPGGPGEQYF
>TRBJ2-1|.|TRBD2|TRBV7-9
TGTGCCAGCAGCTTGGACGGGAGGGGCGTTAGTTCGGATGAGCAGTTCTTC
CASSLDGRGVSSDEQFF
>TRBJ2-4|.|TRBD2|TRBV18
TGTGCCAGCTCAATGACCCCGGGACTAGCGGGAGTGGGACAAAACATTCAGTACTTC
CASSMTPGLAGVGQNIQYF
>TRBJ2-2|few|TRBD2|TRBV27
TGTGCCAGCAGGGGGACTAGCGGTAACACCGGGGAGCTGTTTTTT
CASRGTSGNTGELFF
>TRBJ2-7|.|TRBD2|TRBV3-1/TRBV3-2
TGTGCCAGCAGCCCCTGGATCGCGGGAGCGGGTTACGAGCAGTACTTC
CASSPWIAGAGYEQYF
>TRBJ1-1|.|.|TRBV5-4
TGTGCCAGCAGCTTGGATACGAGCCTAGCGAACACTGAAGCTTTCTTT
CASSLDTSLANTEAFF
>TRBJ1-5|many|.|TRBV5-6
TGTGCCAGCAGCTTGGGGGGGCTCTCCAATCAGCCCCAGCATTTT
CASSLGGLSNQPQHF
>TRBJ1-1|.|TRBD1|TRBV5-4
TGTGCCAGCAGCTTGGGGACAGGGAACTTGAACACTGAAGCTTTCTTT
CASSLGTGNLNTEAFF
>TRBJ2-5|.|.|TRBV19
TGTGCCAGTAGTTCAGGGTTTCGAGAGACCCAGTACTTC
CASSSGFRETQYF
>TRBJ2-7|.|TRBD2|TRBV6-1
TGTGCCAGCAGTGATGAGCGGGGCTTCGGGGGGCAGTACTTC
CASSDERGFGGQYF
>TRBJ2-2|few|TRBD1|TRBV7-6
TGTGCCAGCAGCCTCCGGGACAGGGATGGCGGGGAGCTGTTTTTT
CASSLRDRDGGELFF
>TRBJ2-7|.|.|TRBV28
TGTGCCAGCAGTCCCTTGACTATAGCGGTGTCAATGGGGGTAACCTACGAGCAGTACTTC
CASSPLTIAVSMGVTYEQYF
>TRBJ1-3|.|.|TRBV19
TGTGCCAGTAGTATAGATCTTTTCCCGCGCTCTGGAAACACCATATATTTT
CASSIDLFPRSGNTIYF
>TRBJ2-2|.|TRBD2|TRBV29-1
TGCAGCGCTCGTAGCGGGACCAACACCGGGGAGCTGTTTTTT
CSARSGTNTGELFF
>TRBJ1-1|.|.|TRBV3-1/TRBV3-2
TGTGCCAGCAGCCAGGGCTCAAGGAACACTGAAGCTTTCTTT
CASSQGSRNTEAFF
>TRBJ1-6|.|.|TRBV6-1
TGTGCCAGCAGTGAAACAGGGAGAGGGTATAATTCACCCCTCCACTTT
CASSETGRGYNSPLHF
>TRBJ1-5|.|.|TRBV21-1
TGTGCCAGCAGCACCCACCGGACAGGGAAAGTGGAGCCCCAGCATTTT
CASSTHRTGKVEPQHF
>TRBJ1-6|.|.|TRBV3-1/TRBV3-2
TGTGCCAGCAGCTGGGAGGATTCACCCCTCCACTTT
CASSWEDSPLHF
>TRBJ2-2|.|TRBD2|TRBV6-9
TGTGCCAGCAGTCCCGATGGGCGGGGGGGCGACACCGGGGAGCTGTTTTTT
CASSPDGRGGDTGELFF
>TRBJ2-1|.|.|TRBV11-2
TGTGCCAGCAGCTCGACTAGTGGCTCCTACAATGAGCAGTTCTTC
CASSSTSGSYNEQFF
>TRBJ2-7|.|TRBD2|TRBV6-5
TGTGCCAGCAGGGCTAGCGGGGGGGCCGGCGAGCAGTACTTC
CASRASGGAGEQYF